This entry features one T cell receptor (beta chain) sequence. As yet, its antigen is unknown. This sample is drawn from a study of vaccination effects on CD4 cells after COVID-19. Whole-study findings and limits: Only a few convalescent patients and no early post-infection timepoints featured in the study. Clones that were induced by infection or by vaccine showed marked contraction late after vaccination.

Assay: immunoSEQ multiplex PCR; the TCRdb copy retains only in-frame clones and omits some. The sample lists 50,000 or so clones, around 85% occurring once. This CDR3 spans 15 amino acids. The ends lost 9 bases at V and 1 base at J; junction bases unmatched: 8. From germline, CDR1 is SGHRS and CDR2 YFSETQ. Antigen-specific CD4+ T cells were first expanded with viral peptide pools by the ViraFEST assay and only then sequenced. The authors isolated CD4+ T cells after less than eleven days of culture. None of these healthy vaccinees had been infected with SARS-CoV-2 before vaccination. It was on days 3 and 7 that half the medium was replaced with IL-2 medium.

The chain joins TRBV5-1 to TRBJ2-2; 8 bases fit TRBD1. The receptor's source is a human donor who received a COVID-19 vaccine. Here the sequenced sample was CD4+ T cells from PBMCs cultured with HCoV-229E spike peptides, taken before COVID-19 vaccination. The CDR3 nucleotides are TGCGCCACCTCGCCCGGGACAGGGAACACCGGGGAGCTGTTTTTT. It is translated as CATSPGTGNTGELFF.